Below, 21 T cell receptor beta chains from the same sample are listed, as sequenced in a study of monozygotic twins with inflammatory bowel disease. Reprocessing the 5' RACE reads, TCRdb reports a single entry for every CDR3 protein and omits DNA. The sample has more than 85,000 distinct CDR3 sequences. The specimen sequenced was blood. These TCRs come from a human donor with ulcerative colitis or Crohn's disease, or a healthy co-twin of an affected twin (not recorded which).

CDR3: CASSPRLAGERGETQYF. The chain joins TRBV19 to TRBJ2-5; the TCRdb D gene call, TRBD2, has no DNA to confirm it. CDR1 LNHDA and CDR2 SQIVND come from the germline V gene (reference sequence). CDR3 size: 17 residues.

The rearrangement joins TRBV15 to TRBJ2-1; the TRBD1 assignment by TCRdb is unverifiable without DNA. The CDR3 has 16 amino acids. In germline, CDR1 is LNHNV, CDR2 YYDKDF (reference sequence). Here the CDR3 reads CATRPARGPSYNEQFF.

The J gene is TRBJ2-1, the V gene TRBV30; the TCRdb call, TRBD2, lacks DNA for checking. Germline CDR1 is GTSNPN and CDR2 is SVGIG (reference sequence). CDR3 size: 13 residues. CDR3 protein: CAWSGQGEAEQFF.

The rearrangement joins TRBV7-2 to TRBJ1-4. Germline CDR1 SGHTA, CDR2 FQGNSA. This CDR3 contains 13 residues. CDR3 loop: CASSLYGNEKLFF.

The chain employs TRBV6-1 and TRBJ2-3. This CDR3 is built from 14 residues. CDR1 MNHNS and CDR2 SASEGT come from the germline V gene. The CDR3 spells CASSDLAVTDTQYF.

V and J are TRBV12-3 or TRBV12-4 and TRBJ2-7; the D call from TCRdb, TRBD2, cannot be confirmed without DNA. The CDR3 length is 13 residues. Here the CDR3 reads CASTSGPWSEQYF.

V is TRBV28 and J is TRBJ2-7; TCRdb reports TRBD2, a call that lacks DNA to check it against. This CDR3 has 15 amino acids. The germline gives CDR1 MDHEN, CDR2 SYDVKM. CDR3 in amino acids: CASSLEGRSSYEQYF. Supplemented by reference TRBV28 and TRBJ2-7, the full variable domain reads DVKVTQSSRYLVKRTGEKVFLECVQDMDHENMFWYRQDPGLGLRLIYFSYDVKMKEKGDIPEGYSVSREKKERFSLILESASTNQTSMYLCASSLEGRSSYEQYFGPGTRLTVT.

The chain is built from TRBV7-8 and TRBJ2-1; the D call from TCRdb, TRBD2, cannot be confirmed without DNA. The germline V gene encodes CDR1 SGHVS and CDR2 FQNEAQ. The CDR3 covers 15 residues. The CDR3 loop reads CASSYRLADYNEQFF.

The chain uses TRBV6-5 and TRBJ2-7. The CDR3 contains 11 residues. Germline V gives CDR1 MNHEY, CDR2 SVGAGI. This CDR3 reads CASRTTYEQYF.

V gene TRBV6-1 combines with J gene TRBJ1-3; TCRdb lists TRBD1, though no DNA is available to test this call. The CDR3 is 16 amino acids. Germline CDR1 reads MNHNS; CDR2 reads SASEGT. CDR3 protein: CASKGQGFSSGNTIYF.

CDR3 protein: CSARPSTFNSGNYEQYF. J is TRBJ2-7 and V is TRBV20-1; TCRdb selects TRBD2, and the lack of DNA leaves this call unchecked. This CDR3 has 17 residues. Germline CDR1 DFQATT, CDR2 SNEGSKA (reference sequence).

The chain joins TRBV7-3 to TRBJ2-1; TCRdb gives TRBD2 as the D gene, but with no DNA this cannot be confirmed. This CDR3 spans 15 amino acids. The germline CDR1 and CDR2 sequences are SGHTA and FQGTGA. The CDR3: CASSRGLAGYNEQFF.

The chain recombines TRBV6-1 with TRBJ1-6; as DNA is missing, the TRBD1 call by TCRdb cannot be tested. This CDR3 spans 15 amino acids. Per germline, CDR1 MNHNS and CDR2 SASEGT. CDR3 sequence reads: CASSPAGQYNSPLHF.

The V gene is TRBV7-3, the J gene TRBJ1-6; TCRdb picks TRBD1, but there is no DNA to check that call. The CDR3 is 13 amino acids. Germline V gene lookup returns CDR1 SGHTA and CDR2 FQGTGA. The CDR3 reads CASRAGDNSPLHF.

The genes are TRBV29-1 and TRBJ2-1; TCRdb indicates TRBD2, and absent DNA this call remains unverified. Germline V gene sequence: CDR1 SQVTM, CDR2 ANQGSEA. The CDR3 is made up of 16 amino acids. CDR3: CSVAPSGTSGANEQFF.

This chain uses TRBV19 with TRBJ1-2; with no DNA, the TCRdb D assignment of TRBD1 cannot be verified. Germline V gene lookup returns CDR1 LNHDA and CDR2 SQIVND (reference sequence). The length of the CDR3 is 14 residues. The CDR3 spells CASSKWTGGYGYTF.

This CDR3 reads CASSTDSNEKLFF. The chain is built from TRBV6-6 and TRBJ1-4; the D gene TCRdb calls, TRBD1, cannot be checked with no DNA. Germline CDR1 is MNHNY and CDR2 is SVGAGI (reference sequence). The length of the CDR3 is 13 residues.

The chain couples TRBV11-3 to TRBJ1-1. The CDR3 sequence is 13 residues long. Germline-derived CDR1 and CDR2 are SGHNT and YENEEA. Here the CDR3 reads CASSQWTPAEAFF.

Here the CDR3 reads CASSFTGLNTEAFF. The chain combines TRBV7-9 with TRBJ1-1; no DNA is available, so the TRBD1 call from TCRdb remains unchecked. CDR1 is SEHNR, CDR2 FQNEAQ, per germline (reference sequence). The length of the CDR3 is 14 residues.

J is TRBJ1-1 and V is TRBV5-1; TCRdb calls TRBD1, which cannot be checked without DNA. This CDR3 has 14 residues. Germline V gene data show CDR1 as SGHRS and CDR2 as YFSETQ. The CDR3 here is CASSLLMTGTEAFF.

This rearrangement joins TRBV5-1 to TRBJ1-6; the D gene TCRdb calls, TRBD1, cannot be checked with no DNA. The CDR3 is made up of 16 amino acids. Germline assignment: CDR1 SGHRS and CDR2 YFSETQ. The CDR3 spells CASSLGTGTWNSPLHF. The variable domain in full, with the rest retrieved from reference TRBV5-1 and TRBJ1-6, is KAGVTQTPRYLIKTRGQQVTLSCSPISGHRSVSWYQQTPGQGLQFLFEYFSETQRNKGNFPGRFSGRQFSNSRSEMNVSTLELGDSALYLCASSLGTGTWNSPLHFGNGTRLTVT.